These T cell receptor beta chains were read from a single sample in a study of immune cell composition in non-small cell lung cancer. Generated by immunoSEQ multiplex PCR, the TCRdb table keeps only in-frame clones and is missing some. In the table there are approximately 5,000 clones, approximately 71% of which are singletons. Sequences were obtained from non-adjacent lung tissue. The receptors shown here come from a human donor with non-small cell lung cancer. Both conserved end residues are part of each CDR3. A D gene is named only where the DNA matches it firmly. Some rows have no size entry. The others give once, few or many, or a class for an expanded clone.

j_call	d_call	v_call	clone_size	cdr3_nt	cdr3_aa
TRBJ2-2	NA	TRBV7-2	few	TGTGCCAGCAGCTTAGTAAGGAACGGGGAGCTGTTTTTT	CASSLVRNGELFF
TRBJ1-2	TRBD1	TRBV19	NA	TGTGCCAGTAGATCGAACGGACAGGGAAACTATGGCTACACCTTC	CASRSNGQGNYGYTF
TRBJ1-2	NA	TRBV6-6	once	TGTGCCAGCAGGGGCGGGCCGGATCTCGGCTACACCTTC	CASRGGPDLGYTF
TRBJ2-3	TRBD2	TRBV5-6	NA	TGTGCCAGCGGGGATAGCGGGGGGACGGTCTTTGGCACAGATACGCAGTATTTT	CASGDSGGTVFGTDTQYF
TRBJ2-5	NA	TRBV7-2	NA	TGTGCCAGCAGCTTAGCGCGCGAAGCGGGGACCCAGTACTTC	CASSLAREAGTQYF
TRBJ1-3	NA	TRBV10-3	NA	TGTGCCACCAAACGGGGGTTCGGAAACACCATATATTTT	CATKRGFGNTIYF
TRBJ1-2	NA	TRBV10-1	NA	TGCGCCAGCAGTGAGTCGAGTAGGCAAGAGAGTGGGGGCTACACCTTC	CASSESSRQESGGYTF
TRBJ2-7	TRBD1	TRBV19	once	TGTGCCAGTAGAGGGACAGGGGGCAACGAGCAGTACTTC	CASRGTGGNEQYF
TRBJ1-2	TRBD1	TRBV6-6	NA	TGTGCCAGCGATAAACAGGGGATGGCCCCCAACTATGGCTACACCTTC	CASDKQGMAPNYGYTF
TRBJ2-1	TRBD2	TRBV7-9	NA	TGTGCCAGCAGTTCGCCGGGACTAGCGGGGGGGACCGATGAGCAGTTCTTC	CASSSPGLAGGTDEQFF
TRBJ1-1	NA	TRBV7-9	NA	TGTGCCAGCAGCTCTCCTACGGGGGGAGCTTTCTTT	CASSSPTGGAFF
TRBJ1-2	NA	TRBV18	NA	TGTGCCAGCTCACCAGGGACGGACTATGGCTACACCTTC	CASSPGTDYGYTF
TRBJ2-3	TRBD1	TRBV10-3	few	TGTGCCATCAGTGACCGCGGACAGGGGGCTAGCACAGATACGCAGTATTTT	CAISDRGQGASTDTQYF
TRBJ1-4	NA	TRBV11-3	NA	TGTGCCAGCAGCCCGGGGGACCCCGGAGGGCTGTTTTTT	CASSPGDPGGLFF
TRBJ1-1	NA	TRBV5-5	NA	TGTGCCAGCAGCCAAGAAATCCTCCGGGACAAGGCCACTGAAGCTTTCTTT	CASSQEILRDKATEAFF
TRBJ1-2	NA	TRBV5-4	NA	TGTGCCAGAAGCTTGCGGCCCCGGCCCCACTATGGCTACACCTTC	CARSLRPRPHYGYTF
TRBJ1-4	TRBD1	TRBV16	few	TGTGCCAGCAGCCCGCAACCTTCCAGGGGGCTATACCGGGTCGAAAAACTGTTTTTT	CASSPQPSRGLYRVEKLFF
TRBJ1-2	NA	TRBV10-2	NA	TGCGCCAGCAGTGAATCAGGGCCCTCCTATGGCTACACCTTC	CASSESGPSYGYTF
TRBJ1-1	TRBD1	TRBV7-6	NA	TGTGCCAGCAGCTCAACGACAGGGGTCATGAACACTGAAGCTTTCTTT	CASSSTTGVMNTEAFF
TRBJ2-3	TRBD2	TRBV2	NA	TGTGCCAGCAGTGAAACGCTAGCGGGTAACACAGATACGCAGTATTTT	CASSETLAGNTDTQYF
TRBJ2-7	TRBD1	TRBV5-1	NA	TGCGCCAGCAGCCTGGGACAGGGCCAAACCTACGAGCAGTACTTC	CASSLGQGQTYEQYF
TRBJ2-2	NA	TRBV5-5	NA	TGTGCCAGCAGGCCATACGGAAACACCGGGGAGCTGTTTTTT	CASRPYGNTGELFF
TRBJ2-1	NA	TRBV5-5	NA	TGTGCCAGCAGCTTGGCGTTGGGTCGAGGGCAAAATGAGCAGTTCTTC	CASSLALGRGQNEQFF
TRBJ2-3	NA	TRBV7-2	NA	TGTGCCAGCAGCTTAGACCCCAGTACAGATACGCAGTATTTT	CASSLDPSTDTQYF
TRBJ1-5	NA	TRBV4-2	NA	TGTGCCAGCAGCCAAGATCTAGAACAGCCCCAGCATTTT	CASSQDLEQPQHF
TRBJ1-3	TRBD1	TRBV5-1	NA	TGCGCCAGCAGCTTGGCTCTATCGGGACAGCGCTCTGGAAACACCATATATTTT	CASSLALSGQRSGNTIYF
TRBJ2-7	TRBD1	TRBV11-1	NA	TGTGCCAGCAGCGGACAGGTCGGCGAGCAGTACTTC	CASSGQVGEQYF
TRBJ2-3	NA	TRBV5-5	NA	TGTGCCAGCACCGTTCGGGACTTAGACACAGATACGCAGTATTTT	CASTVRDLDTDTQYF
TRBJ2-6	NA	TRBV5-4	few	TGTGCCAGCACTCTGGGGGTGAGGGGGGCCAACGTCCTGACTTTC	CASTLGVRGANVLTF